This TCR beta chain was identified in a study of T cell repertoires in cytomegalovirus infection. Study-level information: CMV infection plus the matching HLA type was flagged by public TCR beta signatures. Study observations and caveats: Adding up the frequency of public TCR beta families identified people who carried CMV plus the relevant HLA. Clonotypes of TCR beta that were HLA-C-restricted and CMV-specific dominated the ex vivo response.

This clonotype was counted between two and nine times. Its matching antigen is unknown. TCRdb analysed the reads with MiXCR anew, one entry per CDR3 protein. The top ten hold more than 85% of the sample, which has approximately 73,000 distinct CDR3 sequences, 35% to 45% seen once. This CDR3 is built from 13 residues. V lost 5 bases, J lost 4 bases, and 11 bases lay in between. Per the germline V gene, CDR1 is SGHVS and CDR2 is FNYEAQ. Sequenced here: CD8+ T cells from cultured PBMCs, sampled from culture after CMV antigen stimulation. J is TRBJ1-2 and V is TRBV7-6, with a possible D match to TRBD1 (6 bases). The sequence derives from a human donor in good health (CMV status not recorded). Some clones in this sample may be carry-over from other donors' samples. For the CDR3, the DNA is TGTGCCAGCAGCCTCCAGGGGTTCTATGGCTACACCTTC. It specifies CASSLQGFYGYTF.